This TCR beta chain originates from a study of blood T cell repertoires in COVID-19. Overall study context: The study drew acute and convalescent COVID-19 samples from the United States, Italy and Spain. PBMCs, B-cell-depleted T cells, or T cells provided the cDNA or gDNA that made up the material.

Resolution of symptoms, clearance, or two negative PCRs was present in recovered Cohort 3 donors. Assay: immunoSEQ multiplex PCR; the TCRdb copy retains only in-frame clones and omits some. The repertoire holds fewer than 450,000 clones, with roughly 87% as singletons. The CDR3 has 15 residues. V was shortened by 4 bases and J by 1 base, with 14 bases between the two germline ends. Germline CDR1 reads SGHDT; CDR2 reads YYEEEE. This clone came up once. The material sequenced was PBMCs or T cells enriched from blood (not recorded which). The clonotype originates from a young woman who had recovered from COVID-19. The chain couples TRBV5-6 to TRBJ1-2, with TRBD1 as a possible D gene (5 bases). CDR3 sequence (DNA): TGTGCCAGCAGCCGGGGGGACGGACATAACTATGGCTACACCTTC. Amino acid sequence: CASSRGDGHNYGYTF.